The 30 T cell receptor beta chains below were found in one sample sequenced in a study of prognosis after radiotherapy for stage I lung cancer. Amplification of the TCR beta CDR3 (from genomic DNA) was done by two-round multiplex PCR. The authors ran first-round PCR with primers specific to each TRBV and TRBJ gene. MiXCR, run by TCRdb on the multiplex PCR reads, gives a single entry per CDR3 protein. The data contain about 59,000 distinct CDR3 sequences, approximately 25% of them seen just once; the ten biggest clones take up about 7.5%. Sequencing was performed on PBMCs, taken before or after stereotactic body radiation therapy (not recorded which). All receptors derive from a donor of 50 years or more with non-small cell lung cancer.

This clonotype was seen repeatedly, ten times or more. This rearrangement joins TRBV11-2 to TRBJ1-1, with TRBD1 identical over 9 bases. This CDR3 region has 14 residues. In germline, CDR1 is SGHAT, CDR2 FQNNGV. V dropped 2 bases and J dropped 4; count of bases not matched to a gene: 2. CDR3 sequence: CASSLSDRGTEAFF. The CDR3 coding sequence is TGTGCCAGCAGCTTATCGGACAGGGGCACTGAAGCTTTCTTT. The full variable domain, its missing parts supplied by reference TRBV11-2 and TRBJ1-1, is EAGVAQSPRYKIIEKRQSVAFWCNPISGHATLYWYQQILGQGPKLLIQFQNNGVVDDSQLPKDRFSAERLKGVDSTLKIQPAKLEDSAVYLCASSLSDRGTEAFFGQGTRLTVV.

Remarks on this clonotype: This sequence may be a read error, since a much larger clone differs from it by one base. The CDR3 loop reads CASSDNRGTQAFF. Written as DNA, the CDR3 is TGTGCCAGCAGTGATAACAGGGGCACTCAAGCTTTCTTT. The chain carries TRBV2 and TRBJ1-1; 7 bases match TRBD1. The V gene's germline CDR1 is SNHLY and CDR2 FYNNEI. The length of the CDR3 is 13 residues.

This clonotype has at least ten counts. The J gene is TRBJ2-7, the V gene TRBV7-2; no firm D call. This CDR3 has 14 residues. Trimming removed 1 base from V and 6 bases from J, with 13 bases in between. CDR1 is SGHTA and CDR2 is FQGNSA in the germline V gene. CDR3 sequence: CASSLESLVGEQYF. For the CDR3, the DNA is TGTGCCAGCAGCTTAGAATCCCTAGTTGGCGAGCAGTACTTC.

With regard to this clonotype: The junction departs from the called germline gene at one end, perhaps through a read error. This chain joins TRBV9 and TRBJ1-2; the D is unclear. Per the germline V gene, CDR1 is SGDLS and CDR2 is YYNGEE. CDR3 size: 13 residues. CDR3 loop: CAISVLQNYGYTF. The CDR3 DNA sequence: TGTGCCATCAGCGTATTACAGAACTATGGCTACACCTTC.

This clonotype was seen many times. This rearrangement joins TRBV6-1 to TRBJ2-5, with D uncertain. In germline, CDR1 is MNHNS, CDR2 SASEGT. V was clipped by 5 bases and J by 10 bases, with 23 bases between them. CDR3 length: 15 residues. The CDR3 sequence is CASSHDWEATEDQYF. In nucleotides, the CDR3 is TGTGCCAGCAGTCATGACTGGGAAGCAACCGAAGACCAGTACTTC.

This clonotype has ten or more counts. The CDR3 spells CASSTAGGAREYGYTF. CDR3 sequence (DNA): TGTGCCAGCAGCACGGCGGGGGGGGCCAGGGAATATGGCTACACCTTC. The chain carries TRBV5-5 and TRBJ1-2; D possibly corresponds to TRBD1 (6 bases). This CDR3 comprises 16 residues. The V gene lost 4 bases and the J gene lost 5 bases, with 21 bases spanning the gap. Germline CDR1 reads SGHKS; CDR2 reads YYEKEE (reference sequence).

This clonotype has ten or more counts. The chain employs TRBV6-2 or TRBV6-3 and TRBJ1-2, with TRBD1 identical over 7 bases. Germline trimming cut 6 bases from V and 7 bases from J; bases unmatched to any gene: 8. The CDR3 length is 13 residues. Looked up from germline, CDR1 is MNHEY and CDR2 is SVGEGT. The CDR3 region is CASSPTGALGYTF. The CDR3 DNA follows: TGTGCCAGCAGCCCAACAGGGGCCCTTGGCTACACCTTC.

The rearrangement joins TRBV9 to TRBJ2-7, with 10 nucleotides matching TRBD2. V lost 4 bases and J lost 0; bases outside the gene matches: 10. The CDR3 is 17 amino acids. Germline CDR1 reads SGDLS; CDR2 reads YYNGEE. CDR3 sequence: CASSSPIAGGISYEQYF. In DNA form, the CDR3 reads TGTGCCAGCAGCTCCCCGATAGCGGGGGGAATCTCCTACGAGCAGTACTTC.

At least ten counts were recorded for this clonotype. This sequence joins TRBV20-1 and TRBJ1-1, with no clear D. The CDR3 contains 14 residues. Germline V lookup: CDR1 DFQATT, CDR2 SNEGSKA (reference sequence). V was clipped by 0 bases and J by 5 bases, with 13 bases between them. Here the CDR3 reads CSARDIGVGTEAFF. CDR3 sequence (DNA): TGCAGTGCTAGAGATATAGGCGTAGGGACTGAAGCTTTCTTT.

This clonotype showed up many times. The chain has TRBV11-2 and TRBJ2-7; tentative D call: TRBD1 (5 bases). The CDR3 runs to 14 residues. V shed 5 bases and J shed 2 bases, with 13 bases lying between them. From germline, CDR1 is SGHAT and CDR2 FQNNGV. This chain's CDR3 is CASSINQGPYEQYF. CDR3 nucleotide sequence: TGTGCCAGCAGCATCAATCAGGGTCCCTACGAGCAGTACTTC.

This clonotype has only one observation. A far larger clone is one base from this, pointing to a likely read error. This sequence joins TRBV6-1 and TRBJ2-2; TRBD1 matches 7 bases. The V segment lost 7 bases and the J segment 9 bases; nucleotides outside the gene matches: 8. CDR1 MNHNS and CDR2 SASEGT come from the germline V gene. The CDR3 is made up of 13 amino acids. This CDR3 reads CASIFTGARELFF. DNA for the CDR3: TGTGCCAGCATTTTTACAGGGGCCCGGGAGCTGTTTTTT.

This clonotype was detected many times. J is TRBJ1-3 and V is TRBV6-1; no clear D gene. In germline, CDR1 is MNHNS, CDR2 SASEGT. The CDR3 extends over 12 amino acids. V was pared by 9 bases and J by 0 bases, with 6 bases between. This CDR3 is CASQSSGNTIYF. The CDR3 DNA sequence: TGTGCCAGTCAGTCCTCTGGAAACACCATATATTTT.

This clonotype occurred many times. The CDR3, as DNA: TGTGCCAGCAGCCCGACAGGGCCCCACGAGCAGTTCTTC. Its translation: CASSPTGPHEQFF. The V and J genes are TRBV7-9 and TRBJ2-1, with 7 bases identical to TRBD1. Per the germline V gene, CDR1 is SEHNR and CDR2 is FQNEAQ (reference sequence). Losses at the gene ends were 5 bases for V and 10 bases for J; bases not matched to a gene: 8. CDR3 length: 13 residues.

This clonotype has more than one count but fewer than ten. This chain connects TRBV18 to TRBJ2-7, with 9 bases identical to TRBD1. J was trimmed by 5 bases and V by 3 bases; bases with no gene match: 5. The CDR3 extends over 14 amino acids. Germline V gene sequence: CDR1 KGHSH, CDR2 LQKENI. The CDR3 region has the DNA TGTGCCAGCTCACCGGGACAGGGTTTCCACGAGCAGTACTTC. It is translated as CASSPGQGFHEQYF.

This clonotype was observed a few times. A far larger clone lies a single base away; this is likely a read error. The genes are TRBV6-2 or TRBV6-3 and TRBJ2-3; 7 nucleotides match TRBD2. CDR1 is MNHEY and CDR2 is SVGEGT in the germline V gene. The V gene end was trimmed by 11 bases and the J gene end by 0 bases; junction bases not matched to a gene: 8. The CDR3 length is 14 residues. The CDR3 DNA is TGTGCCGGATCAGCGGGATCGAGCACAGATACGCAGTATTTT. Translated, it gives CAGSAGSSTDTQYF.

This sequence joins TRBV10-2 and TRBJ2-7; D is perhaps TRBD2 (6 bases). Germline V gene sequence: CDR1 WSHSY, CDR2 SAAADI. The V gene lost 8 bases and the J gene lost 2 bases, with 19 bases spanning the gap. The CDR3 is 15 amino acids. CDR3 region: CASGLLANLPYEQYF. The CDR3 region has the DNA TGCGCCAGCGGATTACTAGCCAACCTCCCCTACGAGCAGTACTTC.

This clonotype was seen at least ten times. The chain carries TRBV6-5 and TRBJ1-4; TRBD1 might be the D (5 bases). Germline CDR1 and CDR2: MNHEY and SVGAGI. Trimming removed 2 bases from V and 3 bases from J, with 7 bases in between. CDR3 length equals 14 residues. In DNA, the CDR3 is TGTGCCAGCAGTTACAGGGGTGCTAATGAAAAACTGTTTTTT. Translating gives CASSYRGANEKLFF.

This clonotype has at least ten counts. The chain uses TRBV24-1 and TRBJ2-1; D gene unclear. This CDR3 has 14 residues. V shed 6 bases and J shed 5 bases, with 13 bases lying between them. Germline V gene lookup returns CDR1 KGHDR and CDR2 SFDVKD. For the CDR3, the DNA is TGTGCCACCAGTATTGATGGCCTTAACAATGAGCAGTTCTTC. Amino acid sequence: CATSIDGLNNEQFF.

This clonotype was picked up many times. The V call is TRBV11-1, the J call TRBJ2-1; no firm D call. The CDR3 extends over 12 amino acids. V lost 3 bases and J lost 8, with 8 bases in between. Germline V lookup: CDR1 SGHAT, CDR2 FQDESV (reference sequence). The CDR3 protein is CASSFGRDEQFF. CDR3 coding DNA: TGTGCCAGCAGCTTCGGACGCGATGAGCAGTTCTTC. The complete variable domain, with remaining parts taken from reference TRBV11-1 and TRBJ2-1, reads EAEVAQSPRYKITEKSQAVAFWCDPISGHATLYWYRQILGQGPELLVQFQDESVVDDSQLPKDRFSAERLKGVDSTLKIQPAELGDSAMYLCASSFGRDEQFFGPGTRLTVL.

As concerns this clonotype: This may be a read error, as it is one base from a much larger clone. The CDR3, as DNA: TGTGCCAGCAGAGGGCAGAACACTCAAGCTTTCTTT. Protein sequence: CASRGQNTQAFF. The V call is TRBV25-1, the J call TRBJ1-1; D remains unclear. Looked up from germline, CDR1 is MGHDK and CDR2 is SYGVNS. CDR3 size: 12 residues.

This clonotype was counted at least ten times. V gene TRBV2 combines with J gene TRBJ2-7; 10 bases align to TRBD2. The germline V gene encodes CDR1 SNHLY and CDR2 FYNNEI. The J segment lost 12 bases and the V segment lost 6 bases, leaving 11 bases of the junction unmatched. The CDR3 is 13 amino acids. The CDR3 here is CASSLQEAGGAYF. The CDR3 DNA sequence: TGTGCCAGCAGCCTCCAAGAAGCGGGGGGGGCGTACTTC.

The V and J genes are TRBV13 and TRBJ1-4, with unresolved D. This CDR3 has 12 residues. V was pared by 5 bases and J by 5 bases, with 6 bases between. Germline CDR1 and CDR2: PRHDT and FYEKMQ (reference sequence). The CDR3 coding sequence is TGTGCCAGCAGCACCGGAAATGAAAAACTGTTTTTT. Amino acid sequence: CASSTGNEKLFF.

Regarding this clonotype: This clone may be a read error of a much larger clone one base away. V usage is TRBV18 and J usage is TRBJ1-2; the D is unclear. This CDR3 has 14 residues. Trimming removed 4 bases from V and 1 base from J, with 10 bases in between. Germline CDR1 reads KGHSH; CDR2 reads LQKENI. CDR3 loop: CASSQVQDNYGYTF. In DNA form, the CDR3 reads TGTGCCAGCTCACAAGTTCAGGATAACTATGGCTACACCTTC.

The DNA of the CDR3 is TGTGCCAGCAGACCTACAGGGGGAAAAAATCAGCCCCAGCATTTT. Protein: CASRPTGGKNQPQHF. The rearrangement joins TRBV6-1 to TRBJ1-5, with 8 positions matching TRBD1. CDR1 and CDR2 (germline): MNHNS, SASEGT. The CDR3 is made up of 15 amino acids. The J segment lost 4 bases and the V segment lost 6 bases, leaving 8 bases of the junction unmatched.

This clonotype was seen repeatedly, ten times or more. The V call is TRBV14, the J call TRBJ1-2; no firm D call. Germline assignment: CDR1 SGHDN and CDR2 FVKESK. This CDR3 comprises 13 residues. V gave up 2 bases and J gave up 1 base, with 5 bases separating them. The CDR3 nucleotides are TGTGCCAGCAGCCAAACACTTAACTATGGCTACACCTTC. Protein: CASSQTLNYGYTF. The full variable domain, in which reference TRBV14 and TRBJ1-2 provide the parts outside the CDR3, is EAGVTQFPSHSVIEKGQTVTLRCDPISGHDNLYWYRRVMGKEIKFLLHFVKESKQDESGMPNNRFLAERTGGTYSTLKVQPAELEDSGVYFCASSQTLNYGYTFGSGTRLTVV.

This clonotype came up many times. This chain uses TRBV12-5 with TRBJ2-7; 8 bases are shared with TRBD1. The CDR3 spans 16 residues. CDR1 is LGHNT and CDR2 is FRNRAP in the germline V gene. With 5 bases clipped from V and 1 base from J, the junction kept 10 bases outside the gene matches. CDR3 region: CASGPTDRGQSYEQYF. The CDR3, as DNA: TGTGCTAGTGGTCCGACCGACAGGGGCCAGTCCTACGAGCAGTACTTC.

To note about this clonotype: A read error may account for a junction end that differs from germline. This rearrangement joins TRBV19 to TRBJ2-2, with D perhaps TRBD2 (5 bases). The CDR3 is 13 amino acids. Germline loops: CDR1 LNHDA, CDR2 SQIVND (reference sequence). As DNA, the CDR3 is TGTGCCAGTGGCCACCAAAACACCGGGGATCTGCTTTTT. It is translated as CASGHQNTGDLLF.

This clonotype was counted ten times or more. The chain combines TRBV12-3 or TRBV12-4 with TRBJ2-3, with 7 bases that match TRBD2. This CDR3 has 15 residues. Trimming cost V 5 bases and J 2 bases; bases outside gene matches: 7. CDR3 bases: TGTGCCAGCAGTCCTTGGGGGGGTAACACAGATACGCAGTATTTT. As protein: CASSPWGGNTDTQYF.

This clonotype was seen at least ten times. V and J are TRBV2 and TRBJ2-3; D unresolved. Trimming cost V 6 bases and J 2 bases, with 9 bases left between them. CDR3 length: 13 amino acids. Germline V gene sequence: CDR1 SNHLY, CDR2 FYNNEI. The chain's CDR3 is CASRKQITDTQYF. CDR3 bases: TGTGCCAGCAGAAAACAGATCACAGATACGCAGTATTTT.

This clonotype came up many times. The chain combines TRBV6-5 with TRBJ1-6, with D hard to call. Germline CDR1 MNHEY, CDR2 SVGAGI. The length of the CDR3 is 16 residues. Between the trimmed V and J ends, which lost 2 bases and 6 bases, there was a span of 14 bases. DNA of the CDR3: TGTGCCAGCAGTTACCTACCCCGGGCCGGTAATTCACCCCTCCACTTT. Residues: CASSYLPRAGNSPLHF.